This T cell receptor (beta chain) stems from a study of blood T cell repertoires in COVID-19. The Seattle patients joined while their infection was active and were tracked longitudinally afterward. This clone was counted once. Authors' methods: It was from reference gene primer amplification that nucleated cell counts were estimated. The data were produced by immunoSEQ multiplex PCR, yet TCRdb's version contains in-frame clones alone and is incomplete. V, J and clone size are those of that table, while D and trimming were read from the DNA. The profile shows about 300,000 clones, about 90% of them singletons. The ends were cut back, 7 bases at V and 1 base at J, with 14 bases in the middle. This CDR3 is 15 amino acids long. Germline V CDR1 and CDR2: MGHDK, SYGVNS.

The sequencing input was peripheral blood. This receptor was obtained from a woman between 50 and 59 years old with COVID-19, enrolled during active disease. The chain uses TRBV25-1 and TRBJ2-4, with unresolved D. This chain's CDR3 is CASTGTKLAKNIQYF. In nucleotides, the CDR3 is TGTGCCAGCACTGGTACCAAGCTCGCCAAAAACATTCAGTACTTC.